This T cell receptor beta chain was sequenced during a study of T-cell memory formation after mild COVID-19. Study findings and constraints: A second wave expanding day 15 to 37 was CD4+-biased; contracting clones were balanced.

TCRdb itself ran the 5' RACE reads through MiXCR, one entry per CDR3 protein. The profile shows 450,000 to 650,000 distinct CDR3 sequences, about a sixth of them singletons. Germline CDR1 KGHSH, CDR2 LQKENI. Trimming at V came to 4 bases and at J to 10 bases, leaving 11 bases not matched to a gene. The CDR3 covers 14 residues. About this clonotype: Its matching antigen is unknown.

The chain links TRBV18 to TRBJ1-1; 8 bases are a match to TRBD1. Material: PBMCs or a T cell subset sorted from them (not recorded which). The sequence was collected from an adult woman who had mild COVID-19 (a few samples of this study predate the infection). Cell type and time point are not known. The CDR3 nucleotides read TGTGCCAGCTCACTTACGCAGGGGGCCGTAGGAGCTTTCTTT. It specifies CASSLTQGAVGAFF.